This T cell receptor (beta chain) was observed in a study of T-cell reconstitution after alpha-beta-depleted transplantation in children. The study, taken as a whole, reports: Several hundred expanded graft clones reportedly supplied alpha-beta T cells about two months after transplant.

V lost 4 bases, J lost 0 bases, and 7 bases stayed unmatched. The germline V gene has CDR1 SGHTS and CDR2 YDEGEE. This CDR3 has 15 residues. This clonotype was recorded many times. Its antigen is as yet unknown. Unique molecular identifiers were used to barcode this TCRbeta library. From the PCR reads, TCRdb called clonotypes with MiXCR, one entry per CDR3 protein. Among about 27,000 distinct CDR3 sequences listed, 15% to 20% were seen once. The sequence derives from a male patient under 10 years old who had a stem cell transplant for acute lymphoblastic leukemia, so the T cells may come from the graft donor. Sequencing was performed on PBMCs, mostly from graft donor cells, taken 60 days after TCRalphabeta/CD19-depleted stem cell transplant. The V gene is TRBV5-8, the J gene TRBJ2-7; 7 nucleotides match TRBD1. CDR3 in amino acids: CASSTGTVSSYEQYF. The DNA of the CDR3 is TGTGCCAGCAGCACGGGGACAGTTAGCTCCTACGAGCAGTACTTC.